These 14 T cell receptor beta chains share one sample of origin, sequenced in a study of T cells in localized non-small cell lung cancer. Method: immunoSEQ multiplex PCR; TCRdb's copy keeps in-frame clones and lacks some. The profile covers roughly 20,000 clones, with 91% appearing a single time and 2.5% to 3% taken by the ten largest. This specimen was peripheral blood, taken before any cancer treatment. The receptors shown here come from a woman aged 35 to 75 with stage I lung adenocarcinoma.

V is TRBV18 and J is TRBJ1-2, with a possible D match to TRBD1 (5 bases). V dropped 3 bases and J dropped 4 bases, with 9 bases sitting between them. This CDR3 is 13 amino acids long. Germline V gene sequence: CDR1 KGHSH, CDR2 LQKENI. This CDR3 reads CASSPGLGYGYTF. CDR3 sequence (DNA): TGTGCCAGCTCACCGGGACTGGGCTATGGCTACACCTTC.

This clone was recorded once. This sequence joins TRBV28 and TRBJ1-1; D gene unclear. Germline values: CDR1 MDHEN, CDR2 SYDVKM. Trimming left V 5 bases short and J 0 bases short, with 13 bases between. This CDR3 region has 15 residues. The CDR3 coding sequence is TGTGCCAGCAGTCCTCGTCGACGGATGAACACTGAAGCTTTCTTT. It encodes CASSPRRRMNTEAFF. The full variable domain, rest sourced from reference TRBV28 and TRBJ1-1, is DVKVTQSSRYLVKRTGEKVFLECVQDMDHENMFWYRQDPGLGLRLIYFSYDVKMKEKGDIPEGYSVSREKKERFSLILESASTNQTSMYLCASSPRRRMNTEAFFGQGTRLTVV.

The chain has TRBV6-5 and TRBJ2-4, with 10 nucleotides matching TRBD1. From germline, CDR1 is MNHEY and CDR2 SVGAGI. This CDR3 has 13 amino acids. V gave up 6 bases and J gave up 9 bases; unmatched junction bases: 5. The CDR3 loop is CASSRQGAGIQYF. The DNA of the CDR3 is TGTGCCAGCAGCCGACAGGGGGCGGGCATTCAGTACTTC.

The rearrangement uses TRBV4-2 and TRBJ1-4, with TRBD1 matching over 7 bases. Per the germline V gene, CDR1 is LGHNA and CDR2 is YNFKEQ. This CDR3 spans 13 amino acids. The junction had 1 base not matched to a gene; V was cut back by 1 base and J by 8 bases. This CDR3 is CASSQGGQEKLFF. The CDR3 nucleotides read TGTGCCAGCAGCCAAGGGGGACAGGAAAAACTGTTTTTT.

This clone was seen just once. The chain uses TRBV18 and TRBJ2-7; TRBD1 is a possible D gene (6 bases). This CDR3 region has 16 residues. Germline values: CDR1 KGHSH, CDR2 LQKENI. V lost 2 bases, J lost 6 bases, and 20 bases lay in between. The CDR3 is CASSPTPAGRGLEQYF. The CDR3 DNA sequence: TGTGCCAGCTCACCAACCCCAGCAGGCAGGGGCCTCGAGCAGTACTTC.

This rearrangement joins TRBV11-3 to TRBJ2-7; D may be TRBD2 (6 bases). CDR3 length: 16 amino acids. CDR1 SGHNT and CDR2 YENEEA come from the germline V gene. Deletions cut 4 bases from V and 5 bases from J, with 21 bases between. This CDR3 reads CASSSLLAAEGNEQYF. CDR3 in DNA: TGTGCCAGCAGCTCATTACTGGCAGCGGAGGGGAACGAGCAGTACTTC. The complete variable domain, with remaining parts taken from reference TRBV11-3 and TRBJ2-7, reads EAGVVQSPRYKIIEKKQPVAFWCNPISGHNTLYWYLQNLGQGPELLIRYENEEAVDDSQLPKDRFSAERLKGVDSTLKIQPAELGDSAVYLCASSSLLAAEGNEQYFGPGTRLTVT.

The CDR3 region has the DNA TGTGCCAGCAGTTACTCGGCCAGACAGGGAAGCACTGAAGCTTTCTTT. Its translation: CASSYSARQGSTEAFF. The rearrangement uses TRBV6-6 and TRBJ1-1; TRBD1 agrees at 7 bases. V was clipped by 0 bases and J by 4 bases; unmatched bases: 8. Germline-derived CDR1 and CDR2 are MNHNY and SVGAGI (reference sequence). This CDR3 region has 16 residues.

The chain is built from TRBV30 and TRBJ1-5; TRBD1 matches at 8 bases. The CDR3 is 17 amino acids. Germline V gene sequence: CDR1 GTSNPN, CDR2 SVGIG (reference sequence). With 1 base clipped from V and 3 bases from J, the junction kept 11 bases outside the gene matches. The CDR3 DNA follows: TGTGCCTGGAGTGGTCAGGGACAGGATTTTTACAATCAGCCCCAGCATTTT. This gives the protein CAWSGQGQDFYNQPQHF.

This sequence joins TRBV7-9 and TRBJ2-3, with 9 bases that match TRBD2. Germline V gives CDR1 SEHNR, CDR2 FQNEAQ (reference sequence). The CDR3 is 15 residues long. V dropped 8 bases and J dropped 4; count of bases not matched to a gene: 10. For the CDR3, the DNA is TGTGCCAGCGGGGGGCATCAGCGGGAGGCAGATACGCAGTATTTT. Encoded protein: CASGGHQREADTQYF.

The chain combines TRBV6-4 with TRBJ1-5, with D uncertain. Trimming removed 7 bases from V and 4 bases from J, with 17 bases in between. Germline V gives CDR1 MRHNA, CDR2 SNTAGT. CDR3 length equals 15 residues. In DNA, the CDR3 is TGTGCCAGCACCCGGAGGGAGGGCGAGAATCAGCCCCAGCATTTT. This translates into CASTRREGENQPQHF.

The rearrangement joins TRBV19 to TRBJ1-2, with D possibly matching TRBD1 (5 bases). There are 15 residues in the CDR3. The germline V gene encodes CDR1 LNHDA and CDR2 SQIVND (reference sequence). V was pared by 7 bases and J by 4 bases, with 19 bases between. CDR3 residues: CASNEQALSGYGYTF. The CDR3 nucleotides read TGTGCCAGTAATGAACAGGCGCTCAGTGGCTATGGCTACACCTTC.

This clone appeared once. This chain uses TRBV28 with TRBJ2-1; D might be TRBD1 or TRBD2, each matching 6 bases. Trimming took 1 base from V and 8 from J, leaving 9 bases between them. CDR3 length: 13 amino acids. Germline V gives CDR1 MDHEN, CDR2 SYDVKM. This CDR3 reads CASSLSGAHEQFF. The CDR3 nucleotides are TGTGCCAGCAGTTTATCGGGGGCCCATGAGCAGTTCTTC.

The gene calls are TRBV6-5 and TRBJ1-2, with D maybe TRBD1 (6 bases). Germline CDR1 MNHEY, CDR2 SVGAGI. V was clipped by 6 bases and J by 8 bases, with 16 bases between them. The CDR3 loop spans 13 amino acids. CDR3 sequence: CASRRGGNMGYTF. The CDR3 nucleotides are TGTGCCAGCAGGAGGGGGGGGAATATGGGCTACACCTTC.

The J gene is TRBJ2-5, the V gene TRBV27, with 12 nucleotides matching TRBD2. Germline values: CDR1 MNHEY, CDR2 SMNVEV (reference sequence). The ends lost 3 bases at V and 5 bases at J; junction bases unmatched: 4. CDR3 length: 15 residues. The CDR3 loop reads CASSLTSGRGETQYF. The CDR3 nucleotides read TGTGCCAGCAGTTTGACTAGCGGGAGAGGGGAGACCCAGTACTTC.